This T cell receptor (beta chain) was obtained from a study of cytomegalovirus exposure and HLA in healthy donors. Notes on this clone: No antigen is known for it.

Study results and caveats: Previously analyzed data showed that most TCR beta V segments were productive at a frequency of about 90% or about 30%. A classifier reportedly called cytomegalovirus status with high sensitivity and specificity. Confirmation was obtained in vitro that three CMV-associated chains are specific for CMV antigens. Analysis was carried out at a later point, and it linked a missense DCLRE1C variant to TCR beta V- and J-gene trimming.

Amplification used 60 Vbeta primers and 13 Jbeta primers. This table comes from immunoSEQ multiplex PCR, and its TCRdb copy is limited to in-frame clones, with some not included. Among 45,000 to 65,000 clones, 70% to 80% were seen once, and the ten largest hold 2.5% to 4%. The germline CDR1 and CDR2 sequences are SGHRS and YFSETQ. This CDR3 is 13 amino acids long. Trimming pared 0 bases from V and 3 bases from J, leaving 6 bases between. Sequenced material: PBMCs. J is TRBJ1-2 and V is TRBV5-1; no reliable D call. This sequence originates from a woman in her forties in good health and CMV-seropositive. Here the CDR3 reads CASSLGQDYGYTF. The CDR3 DNA follows: TGCGCCAGCAGCTTGGGGCAGGACTATGGCTACACCTTC. Full variable domain (remainder filled in from reference TRBV5-1 and TRBJ1-2): KAGVTQTPRYLIKTRGQQVTLSCSPISGHRSVSWYQQTPGQGLQFLFEYFSETQRNKGNFPGRFSGRQFSNSRSEMNVSTLELGDSALYLCASSLGQDYGYTFGSGTRLTVV.